This T cell receptor beta chain was captured by sequencing in a study of cytomegalovirus exposure and HLA in healthy donors. As for the study in general: Earlier results showed roughly 120 million unique TCR beta sequences derived from approximately 170 million T cells.

Trimming shortened V by 4 bases and J by 7 bases, and 10 bases separated the two germline ends. This CDR3 region has 12 residues. Germline V gene data show CDR1 as LNHDA and CDR2 as SQIVND (reference sequence). The study ran its PCR with 60 Vbeta and 13 Jbeta primers. Generated by immunoSEQ multiplex PCR, the TCRdb table keeps only in-frame clones and is missing some. Here the sample spans around 78,000 clones, approximately 84% being singletons. Material: PBMCs. This chain joins TRBV19 and TRBJ1-1, with D possibly TRBD1 on 5 matching bases. This clonotype originated in a woman aged 45-59 years in good health and CMV-seronegative. The CDR3 sequence: CASSTRDGEAFF. The CDR3 region has the DNA TGTGCCAGTAGTACCAGGGATGGTGAAGCTTTCTTT.